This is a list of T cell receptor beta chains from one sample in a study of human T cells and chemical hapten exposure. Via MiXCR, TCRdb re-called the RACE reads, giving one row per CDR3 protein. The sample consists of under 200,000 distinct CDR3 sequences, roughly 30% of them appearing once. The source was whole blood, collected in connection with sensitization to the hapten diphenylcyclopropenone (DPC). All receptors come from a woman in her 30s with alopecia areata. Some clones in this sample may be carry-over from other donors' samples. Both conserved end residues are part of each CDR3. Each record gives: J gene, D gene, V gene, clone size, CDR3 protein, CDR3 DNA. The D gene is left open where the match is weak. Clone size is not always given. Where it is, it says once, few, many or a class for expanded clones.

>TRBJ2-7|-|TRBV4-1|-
CASSQEAGHDYEQYF
TGCGCCAGCAGCCAAGAAGCAGGGCACGACTACGAGCAGTACTTC
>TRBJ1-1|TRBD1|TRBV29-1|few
CSVAQGASTEAFF
TGCAGCGTCGCACAGGGGGCAAGCACTGAAGCTTTCTTT
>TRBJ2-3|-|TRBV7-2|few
CASSLAGGPADTQYF
TGTGCCAGCAGCTTAGCGGGGGGGCCGGCAGATACGCAGTATTTT
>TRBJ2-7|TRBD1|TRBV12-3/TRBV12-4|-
CASSLGDRRSYEQYF
TGTGCCAGCAGTCTCGGGGACAGACGCTCCTACGAGCAGTACTTC
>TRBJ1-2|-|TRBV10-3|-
CAISVTDSNYGYTF
TGTGCCATCAGCGTGACAGATTCTAACTATGGCTACACCTTC
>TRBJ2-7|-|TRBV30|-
CAWSRSGTYEQYF
TGTGCCTGGAGCCGTAGCGGAACCTACGAGCAGTACTTC
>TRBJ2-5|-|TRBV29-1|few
CSVDRSSETQYF
TGCAGCGTTGACAGGTCCTCAGAGACCCAGTACTTC
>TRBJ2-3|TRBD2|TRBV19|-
CASSIVPAGVLDTQYF
TGTGCCAGTAGTATAGTGCCAGCGGGAGTATTAGATACGCAGTATTTT
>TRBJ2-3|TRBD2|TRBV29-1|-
CSVERRTSRDTQYF
TGCAGCGTTGAACGTCGGACTAGCCGAGATACGCAGTATTTT
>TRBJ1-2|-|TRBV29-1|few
CSVGGRDYGYTF
TGCAGCGTTGGGGGCAGGGATTATGGCTACACCTTC
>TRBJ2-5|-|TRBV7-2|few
CASSFSIGETQYF
TGTGCCAGCAGCTTCTCCATCGGGGAGACCCAGTACTTC
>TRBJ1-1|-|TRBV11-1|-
CASSREKPLNTEAFF
TGTGCCAGCAGCCGGGAGAAACCTTTGAACACTGAAGCTTTCTTT
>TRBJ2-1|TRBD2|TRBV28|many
CASRNLAGIYNEQFF
TGTGCCAGCAGGAACCTAGCGGGGATCTACAATGAGCAGTTCTTC
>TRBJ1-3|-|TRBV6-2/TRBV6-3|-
CASSQGGNTIYF
TGTGCCAGCAGTCAAGGCGGAAACACCATATATTTT
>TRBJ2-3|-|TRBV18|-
CASSLDQTSTDTQYF
TGTGCCAGCTCACTGGACCAAACCAGCACAGATACGCAGTATTTT
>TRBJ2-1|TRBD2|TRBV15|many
CATSRDPAGAVNEQFF
TGTGCCACCAGCAGAGATCCAGCGGGAGCGGTAAATGAGCAGTTCTTC
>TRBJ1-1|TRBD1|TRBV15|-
CATSRVHGTGGTEAFF
TGTGCCACCAGCAGAGTCCATGGGACAGGGGGAACTGAAGCTTTCTTT
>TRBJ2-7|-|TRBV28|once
CASRHRTADYEQYF
TGTGCCAGCAGACACCGGACAGCTGATTACGAGCAGTACTTC
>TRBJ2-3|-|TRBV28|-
CASSLSAAGTDTQYF
TGTGCCAGCAGTTTATCGGCAGCAGGCACAGATACGCAGTATTTT
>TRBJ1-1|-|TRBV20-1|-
CSASLGALNTEAFF
TGCAGTGCTAGTCTCGGGGCATTGAACACTGAAGCTTTCTTT
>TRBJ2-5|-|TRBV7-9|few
CASSLTGTRETQYF
TGTGCCAGCAGCTTGACCGGGACAAGAGAGACCCAGTACTTC
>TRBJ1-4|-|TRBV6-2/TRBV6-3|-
CASNPGGSNEKLFF
TGTGCCAGCAACCCAGGCGGGTCTAATGAAAAACTGTTTTTT
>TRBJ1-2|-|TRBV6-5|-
CASSYGRGSGYGYTF
TGTGCCAGCAGTTACGGGCGGGGTAGCGGCTATGGCTACACCTTC
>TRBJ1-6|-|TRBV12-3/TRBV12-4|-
CASSLALGGSSYNSPLHF
TGTGCCAGCAGTTTAGCGTTGGGGGGAAGCTCCTATAATTCACCCCTCCACTTT
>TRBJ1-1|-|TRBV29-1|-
CSVARGDTEAFF
TGCAGCGTAGCGAGGGGGGACACTGAAGCTTTCTTT
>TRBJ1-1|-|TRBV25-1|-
CASRGGGGTEAFF
TGTGCCAGCAGGGGGGGTGGTGGGACTGAAGCTTTCTTT
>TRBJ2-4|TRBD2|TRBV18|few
CASSPPLAGGRGIQYF
TGTGCCAGCTCACCTCCGCTAGCGGGAGGACGTGGCATTCAGTACTTC
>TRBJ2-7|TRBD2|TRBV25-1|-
CASSAGLAGYEQYF
TGTGCCAGCAGTGCCGGACTAGCGGGCTACGAGCAGTACTTC
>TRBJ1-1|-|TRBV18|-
CASSPQERDTEAFF
TGTGCCAGCTCACCGCAGGAGAGGGACACTGAAGCTTTCTTT
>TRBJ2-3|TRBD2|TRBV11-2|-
CASSFLAGATDTQYF
TGTGCCAGCAGCTTCCTAGCGGGAGCCACAGATACGCAGTATTTT
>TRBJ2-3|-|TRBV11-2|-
CASSLAGGEDTQYF
TGTGCCAGCAGCTTAGCGGGGGGCGAGGATACGCAGTATTTT
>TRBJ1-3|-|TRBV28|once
CASSSAGGSGNTIYF
TGTGCCAGCAGTTCGGCGGGGGGGTCTGGAAACACCATATATTTT
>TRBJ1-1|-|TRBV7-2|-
CASSLMAGETEAFF
TGTGCCAGCAGCTTAATGGCAGGGGAGACTGAAGCTTTCTTT
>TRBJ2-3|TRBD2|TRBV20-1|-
CSATAGGLGDTQYF
TGCAGTGCAACAGCGGGGGGGCTTGGAGATACGCAGTATTTT
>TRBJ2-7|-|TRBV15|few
CATSRGRDTYEQYF
TGTGCCACCAGCAGAGGCCGGGACACGTACGAGCAGTACTTC
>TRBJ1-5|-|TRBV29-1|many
CSVGGDSNQPQHF
TGCAGCGTTGGAGGGGATAGCAATCAGCCCCAGCATTTT
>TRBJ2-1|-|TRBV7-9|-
CASSLETRYNEQFF
TGTGCCAGCAGCTTGGAGACTCGATACAATGAGCAGTTCTTC
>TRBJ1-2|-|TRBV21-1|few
CASSKDPEGGVNSLYGYTF
TGTGCCAGCAGCAAAGACCCGGAGGGGGGCGTCAATAGTCTCTATGGCTACACCTTC
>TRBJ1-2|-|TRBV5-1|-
CASSFGAGTAFGYTF
TGCGCCAGCAGCTTTGGGGCTGGCACCGCCTTTGGCTACACCTTC
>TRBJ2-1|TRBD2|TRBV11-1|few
CASSSGTSSNEQFF
TGTGCCAGCAGCTCGGGGACTAGTAGCAATGAGCAGTTCTTC
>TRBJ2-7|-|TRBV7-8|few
CASSLAGGRYEQYF
TGTGCCAGCAGCTTAGCCGGGGGTCGGTACGAGCAGTACTTC
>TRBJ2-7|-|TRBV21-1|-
CASSNGPLGLAGGTYEQYF
TGTGCCAGCAGCAATGGTCCGTTGGGACTAGCGGGGGGAACCTACGAGCAGTACTTC
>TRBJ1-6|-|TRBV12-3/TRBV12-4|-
CASSLVEGAPLHF
TGTGCCAGCAGTTTAGTGGAAGGTGCACCCCTCCACTTT
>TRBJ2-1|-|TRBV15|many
CATSRPNNEQFF
TGTGCCACCAGCAGACCCAACAATGAGCAGTTCTTC
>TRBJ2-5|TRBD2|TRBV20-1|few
CSAGTSAQETQYF
TGCAGTGCCGGGACTAGCGCTCAAGAGACCCAGTACTTC
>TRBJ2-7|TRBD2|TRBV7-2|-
CASSPREVTYEQYF
TGTGCCAGCAGCCCGCGGGAGGTCACCTACGAGCAGTACTTC
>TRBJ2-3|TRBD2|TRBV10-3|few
CAISGLAGGLSSTDTQYF
TGTGCCATCAGTGGACTAGCGGGGGGGCTTTCGAGCACAGATACGCAGTATTTT
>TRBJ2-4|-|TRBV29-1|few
CSARRGDIQYF
TGCAGCGCCCGACGGGGCGACATTCAGTACTTC
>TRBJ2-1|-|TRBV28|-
CASSYLASNSYNEQFF
TGTGCCAGCAGTTATCTGGCGAGTAACTCCTACAATGAGCAGTTCTTC
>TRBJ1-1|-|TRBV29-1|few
CSVAPGGAAEAFF
TGCAGCGTCGCACCGGGAGGAGCCGCTGAAGCTTTCTTT
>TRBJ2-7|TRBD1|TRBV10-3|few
CAISEGTGAYEQYF
TGTGCCATCAGTGAAGGGACAGGGGCCTACGAGCAGTACTTC
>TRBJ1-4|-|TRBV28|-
CATPGPPTNEKLFF
TGTGCCACCCCGGGCCCTCCAACTAATGAAAAACTGTTTTTT
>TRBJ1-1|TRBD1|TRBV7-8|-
CASSLDRPGGNTEAFF
TGTGCCAGCAGCTTAGATCGCCCAGGGGGTAACACTGAAGCTTTCTTT